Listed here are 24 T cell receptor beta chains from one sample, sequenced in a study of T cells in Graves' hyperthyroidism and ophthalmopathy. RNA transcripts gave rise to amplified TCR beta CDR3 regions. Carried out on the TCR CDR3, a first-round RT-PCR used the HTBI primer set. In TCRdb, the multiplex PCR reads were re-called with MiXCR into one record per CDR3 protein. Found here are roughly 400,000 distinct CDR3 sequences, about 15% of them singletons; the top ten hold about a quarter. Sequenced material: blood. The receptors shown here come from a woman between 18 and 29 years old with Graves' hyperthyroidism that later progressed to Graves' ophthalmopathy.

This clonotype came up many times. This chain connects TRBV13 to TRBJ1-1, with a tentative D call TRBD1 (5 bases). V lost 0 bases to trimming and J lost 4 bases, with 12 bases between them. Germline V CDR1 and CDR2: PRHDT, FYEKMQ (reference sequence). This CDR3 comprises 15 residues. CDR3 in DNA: TGTGCCAGCAGCTTAGGCCTAGGAGGGGTCACTGAAGCTTTCTTT. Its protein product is CASSLGLGGVTEAFF. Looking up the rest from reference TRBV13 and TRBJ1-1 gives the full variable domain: AAGVIQSPRHLIKEKRETATLKCYPIPRHDTVYWYQQGPGQDPQFLISFYEKMQSDKGSIPDRFSAQQFSDYHSELNMSSLELGDSALYFCASSLGLGGVTEAFFGQGTRLTVV.

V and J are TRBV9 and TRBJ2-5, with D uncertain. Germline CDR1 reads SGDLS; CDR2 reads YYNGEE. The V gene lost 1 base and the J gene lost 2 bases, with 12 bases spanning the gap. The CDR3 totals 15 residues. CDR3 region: CASSVHDGRQETQYF. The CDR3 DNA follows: TGTGCCAGCAGCGTACATGACGGCAGGCAAGAGACCCAGTACTTC.

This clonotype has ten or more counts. CDR3 sequence reads: CASSPNPGDPVTQHF. CDR3 nucleotide sequence: TGTGCCAGCTCACCGAATCCAGGTGATCCAGTGACCCAGCATTTT. The chain couples TRBV18 to TRBJ1-5; D is unresolved. Germline V gene data show CDR1 as KGHSH and CDR2 as LQKENI. V was shortened by 3 bases and J by 11 bases, with 20 bases between the two germline ends. This CDR3 region has 15 residues.

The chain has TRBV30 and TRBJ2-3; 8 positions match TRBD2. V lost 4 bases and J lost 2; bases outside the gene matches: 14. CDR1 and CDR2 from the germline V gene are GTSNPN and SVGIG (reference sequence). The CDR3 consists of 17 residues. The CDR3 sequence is CAWTLNPREGPTDTQYF. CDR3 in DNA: TGTGCCTGGACTCTAAACCCCCGGGAGGGCCCCACAGATACGCAGTATTTT.

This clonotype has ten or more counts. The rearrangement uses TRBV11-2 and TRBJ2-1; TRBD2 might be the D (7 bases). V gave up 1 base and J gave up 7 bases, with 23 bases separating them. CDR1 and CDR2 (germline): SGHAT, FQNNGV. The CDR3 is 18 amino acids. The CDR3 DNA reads TGTGCCAGCAGCTTAGTACGGGGGGCGCAGGCTCTAAGTAATGAGCAGTTCTTC. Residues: CASSLVRGAQALSNEQFF.

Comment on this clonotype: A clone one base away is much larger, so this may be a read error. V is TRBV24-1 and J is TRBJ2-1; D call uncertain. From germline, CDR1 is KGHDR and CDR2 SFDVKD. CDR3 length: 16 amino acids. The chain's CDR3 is CATSDTGSQRYNGQFF. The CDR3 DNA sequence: TGTGCCACCAGTGATACCGGTTCACAGCGCTACAATGGGCAGTTCTTC.

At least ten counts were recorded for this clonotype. CDR3 in DNA: TGTGCCAGCAGTTACGGGGGGCCGGCATCCTACAATGAGCAGTTCTTC. Amino acids: CASSYGGPASYNEQFF. This chain connects TRBV12-3 or TRBV12-4 to TRBJ2-1; the D gene is possibly TRBD2 (7 bases). CDR3 length equals 16 residues. V gave up 4 bases and J gave up 1 base, with 14 bases separating them.

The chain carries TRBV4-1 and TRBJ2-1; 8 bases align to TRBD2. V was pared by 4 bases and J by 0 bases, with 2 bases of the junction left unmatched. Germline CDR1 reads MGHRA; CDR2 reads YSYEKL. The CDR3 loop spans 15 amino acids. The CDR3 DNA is TGCGCCAGCAGCCCGGGACTAGTCTCCTACAATGAGCAGTTCTTC. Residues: CASSPGLVSYNEQFF.

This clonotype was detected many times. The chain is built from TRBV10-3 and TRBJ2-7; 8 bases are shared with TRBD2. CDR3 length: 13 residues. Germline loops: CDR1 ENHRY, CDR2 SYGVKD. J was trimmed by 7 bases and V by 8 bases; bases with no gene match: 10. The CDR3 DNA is TGTGCCATCGCTCGGGAGGGCCAGAAGGAGCAGTACTTC. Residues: CAIAREGQKEQYF.

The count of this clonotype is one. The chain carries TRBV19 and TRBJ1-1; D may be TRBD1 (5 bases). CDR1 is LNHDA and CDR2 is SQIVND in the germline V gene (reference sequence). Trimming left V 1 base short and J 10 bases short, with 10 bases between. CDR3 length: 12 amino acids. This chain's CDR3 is CASSIAGFRAFF. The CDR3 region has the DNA TGTGCCAGTAGTATAGCAGGGTTTCGAGCTTTCTTT.

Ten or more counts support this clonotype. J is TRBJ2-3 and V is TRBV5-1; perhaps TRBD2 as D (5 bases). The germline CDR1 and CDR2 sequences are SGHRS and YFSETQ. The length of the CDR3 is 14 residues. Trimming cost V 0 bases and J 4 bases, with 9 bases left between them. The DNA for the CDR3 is TGCGCCAGCAGCTTGGGAGAGGGCGCAGATACGCAGTATTTT. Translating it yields CASSLGEGADTQYF.

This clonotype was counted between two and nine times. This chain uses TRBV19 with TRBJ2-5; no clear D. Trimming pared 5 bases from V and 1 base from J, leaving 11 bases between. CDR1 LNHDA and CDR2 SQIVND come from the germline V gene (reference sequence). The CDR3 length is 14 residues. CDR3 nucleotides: TGTGCCAGTAGTCCGGAACCAGGCCAAGAGACCCAGTACTTC. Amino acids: CASSPEPGQETQYF.

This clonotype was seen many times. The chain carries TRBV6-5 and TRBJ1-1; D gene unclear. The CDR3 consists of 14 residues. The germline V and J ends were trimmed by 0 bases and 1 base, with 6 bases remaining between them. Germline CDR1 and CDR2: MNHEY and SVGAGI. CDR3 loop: CASSYSSENTEAFF. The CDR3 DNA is TGTGCCAGCAGTTACTCGTCGGAGAACACTGAAGCTTTCTTT.

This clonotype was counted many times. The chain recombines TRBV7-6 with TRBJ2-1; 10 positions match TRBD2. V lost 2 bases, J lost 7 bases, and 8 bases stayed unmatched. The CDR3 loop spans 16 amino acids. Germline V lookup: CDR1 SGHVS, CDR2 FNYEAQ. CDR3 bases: TGTGCCAGCAGCTTATCCTCAGCGGGAGGGATTAATGAGCAGTTCTTC. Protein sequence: CASSLSSAGGINEQFF.

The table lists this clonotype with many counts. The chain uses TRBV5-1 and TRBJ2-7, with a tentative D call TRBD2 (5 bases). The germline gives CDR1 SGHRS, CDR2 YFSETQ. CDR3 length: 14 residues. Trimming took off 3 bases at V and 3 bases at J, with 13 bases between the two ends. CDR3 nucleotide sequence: TGCGCCAGCAGCTATCCGGGGTCTATCTACGAGCAGTACTTC. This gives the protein CASSYPGSIYEQYF.

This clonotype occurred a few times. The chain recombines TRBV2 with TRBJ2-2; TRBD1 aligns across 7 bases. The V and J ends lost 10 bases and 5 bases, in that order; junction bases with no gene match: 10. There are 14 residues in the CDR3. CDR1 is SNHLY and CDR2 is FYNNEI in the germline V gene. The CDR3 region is CATLATGRTGELFF. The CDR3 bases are TGTGCCACCCTCGCGACAGGGCGAACCGGGGAGCTGTTTTTT. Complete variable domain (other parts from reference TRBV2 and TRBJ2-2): EPEVTQTPSHQVTQMGQEVILRCVPISNHLYFYWYRQILGQKVEFLVSFYNNEISEKSEIFDDQFSVERPDGSNFTLKIRSTKLEDSAMYFCATLATGRTGELFFGEGSRLTVL.

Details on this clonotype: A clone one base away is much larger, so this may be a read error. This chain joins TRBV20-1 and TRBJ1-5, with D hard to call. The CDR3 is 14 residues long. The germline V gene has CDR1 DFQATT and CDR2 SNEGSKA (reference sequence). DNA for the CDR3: TGCAGTACTAGTGCCGGCCCACCCAATCAGCCCCAGCATTTT. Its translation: CSTSAGPPNQPQHF.

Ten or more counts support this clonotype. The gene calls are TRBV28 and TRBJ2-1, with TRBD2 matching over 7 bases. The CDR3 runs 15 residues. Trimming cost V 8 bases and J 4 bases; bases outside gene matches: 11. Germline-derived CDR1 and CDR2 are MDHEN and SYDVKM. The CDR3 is CASGLPGLRYNEQFF. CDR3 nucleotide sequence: TGTGCCAGCGGACTGCCGGGACTAAGATACAATGAGCAGTTCTTC.

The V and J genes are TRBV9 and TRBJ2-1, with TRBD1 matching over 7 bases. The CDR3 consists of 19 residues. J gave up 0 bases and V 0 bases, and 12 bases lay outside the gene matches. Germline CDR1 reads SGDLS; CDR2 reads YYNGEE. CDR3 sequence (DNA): TGTGCCAGCAGCGTAGGTCGCCGGACAGGTCTAAGCTCCTACAATGAGCAGTTCTTC. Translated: CASSVGRRTGLSSYNEQFF.

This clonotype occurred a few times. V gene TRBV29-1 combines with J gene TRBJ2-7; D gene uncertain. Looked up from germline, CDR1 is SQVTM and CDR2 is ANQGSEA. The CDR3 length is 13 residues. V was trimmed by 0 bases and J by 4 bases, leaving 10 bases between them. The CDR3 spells CSVEDQKGYEQYF. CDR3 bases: TGCAGCGTTGAAGATCAGAAGGGTTACGAGCAGTACTTC.

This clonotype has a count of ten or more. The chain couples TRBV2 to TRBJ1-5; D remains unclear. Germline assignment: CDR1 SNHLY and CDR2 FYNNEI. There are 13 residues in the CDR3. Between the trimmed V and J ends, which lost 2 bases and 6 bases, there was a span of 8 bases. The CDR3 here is CASSEHPVQPQHF. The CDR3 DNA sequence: TGTGCCAGCAGTGAACACCCGGTTCAGCCCCAGCATTTT.

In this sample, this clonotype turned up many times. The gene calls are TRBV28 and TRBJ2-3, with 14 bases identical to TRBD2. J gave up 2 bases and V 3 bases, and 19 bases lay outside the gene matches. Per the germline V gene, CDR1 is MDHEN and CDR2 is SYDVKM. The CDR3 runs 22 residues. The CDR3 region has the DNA TGTGCCAGCAGTTTGATGAGGACGCTTGGGGCGGGACTAGCGGGAGTCACAGATACGCAGTATTTT. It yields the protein CASSLMRTLGAGLAGVTDTQYF.

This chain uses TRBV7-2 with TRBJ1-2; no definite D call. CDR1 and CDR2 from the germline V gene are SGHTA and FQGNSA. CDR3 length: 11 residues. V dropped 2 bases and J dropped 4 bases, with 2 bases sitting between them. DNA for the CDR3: TGTGCCAGCAGCTTATCCTATGGCTACACCTTC. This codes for CASSLSYGYTF.

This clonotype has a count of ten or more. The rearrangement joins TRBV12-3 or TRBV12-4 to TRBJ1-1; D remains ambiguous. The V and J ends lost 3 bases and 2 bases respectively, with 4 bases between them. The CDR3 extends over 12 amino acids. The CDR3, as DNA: TGTGCCAGCAGTTTTGGTAACACTGAAGCTTTCTTT. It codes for CASSFGNTEAFF.